This entry describes one T cell receptor beta chain. Its antigen target is currently unknown. Per-nucleotide qualities are absent, and no much larger clonotype sits a single base away. The library relied on 5' RACE. The run used an Illumina HiSeq 2500. A second PCR of about 7 to 12 cycles was run with a J-beta primer mix and a sample-barcoded 5' primer. A unique molecular identifier was introduced onto each TCR beta cDNA molecule by a template-switch 5' adaptor carrying 12 random nucleotides. At least 3 million CDR3-containing paired-end reads were obtained from each sample. All of the RNA was converted into first-strand cDNA using the Mint cDNA synthesis kit, with a TRBC-specific oligonucleotide serving as the primer. After uracil-DNA glycosylase treatment, a first 18-cycle PCR used universal primers M1SS and BC2_uni_R on all cDNA. As for the original processing: Each sample was normalized by randomly selecting 1 million high-quality reads, each carrying a distinct molecular identifier. Reads with shared molecular identifiers were discarded instead of being binned into consensus sequences. MiTCR, run with a Q25 quality threshold and the strictest error-elimination algorithm, handled CDR3 identification, clonotype clustering and error correction. A nonparametric unseen species model with Euler transformation was used to estimate a lower bound on total TCR beta diversity. In TCRdb, the public reads were trimmed at Q25 with fastp and aligned with MiXCR, with productive beta chains retained. Rows are unified per CDR3 protein, each entry keeping the most common DNA and genes. These V and J calls are TCRdb output, not the study's own analysis. Here the sample has over a million distinct CDR3 sequences; 40% to 55% occur a single time. The ten most abundant clones make up 15% to 20% of the sample.

The entry originates in a study of blood T cells in healthy people across ages (dated by TCRdb to the mid-2010s). Background on the whole study: Template switching captured roughly one uniquely barcoded TCR beta cDNA molecule per two T cells in model experiments. To track age-related changes in TCR beta repertoire diversity, the study relied on deep sequencing normalized with unique cDNA molecular identifiers. Donors were grouped into four age groups: young (average approximately 16 years), middle-aged (less than 40), aged (about 59) and long-lived (around 80). To avoid experimental bias, donors of different ages were distributed randomly across sequencing lanes. Using the same blood draw, the study looked at two additional independent replicas of 1 million unique cDNA reads for two donors, one aged 18 to 30 and the other aged 80 or older. Beyond this particular receptor, the publication reports: Donor CMV infection status was unknown, potentially confounding age-related changes in expanded clonotypes. Total diversity estimates from one million sequenced T cells were considered lower bounds and underestimates. Observed TCR beta diversity correlated strongly with the percentage of naive T cells measured by flow cytometry. Bulk unsorted PBMC profiling prevented conclusive comparison of naive and antigen-experienced compartments. As age increased, observed TCR beta diversity per million T cells dropped in a roughly linear way, and a significant reduction was already evident by age about 36. Compared with the aged group, the long-lived group had more naive CD4+ T cells, fewer expanded clones and increased TCR diversity, a pattern suggesting age selection.

The donors were some 39 Caucasian individuals from Russia, aged roughly 6 to 90 years, who were systemically healthy. Each donor gave approximately 10 milliliters of peripheral blood, collected into EDTA-treated Vacutainer tubes. Ficoll-Paque density-gradient centrifugation was used to isolate PBMCs, with at least 7 million obtained per sample. Total RNA, at least 6 micrograms per sample, was extracted from PBMCs with Trizol reagent. The percentages of naive CD45RAhigh/CD27high T cells were determined by flow cytometry on a PBMC aliquot from every donor. V is shortened by 6 bases, J by 7 bases, and the region joining them spans 20 bases. The CDR3 covers 15 residues, taking in both the cysteine and the phenylalanine. The read is trimmed to its CDR3 DNA, 45 bases read in frame from base 1. The germline V gene yields SNHLY for CDR1 and FYNNEI for CDR2.

This sequence was found in a woman aged 60-75 years in good health. The specimen was blood. The chain was built from TRBV2 and TRBJ2-3; the D gene is perhaps TRBD1 or TRBD2, as each covers 5 bases. The CDR3 in this case is CASRAGAVRSNTQYF. The nucleotide sequence reads as follows: TGTGCCAGCAGGGCCGGGGCCGTTCGGAGCAATACGCAGTATTTT. Reference TRBV2 and TRBJ2-3 genes cover what lies past the CDR3, so the full variable domain is EPEVTQTPSHQVTQMGQEVILRCVPISNHLYFYWYRQILGQKVEFLVSFYNNEISEKSEIFDDQFSVERPDGSNFTLKIRSTKLEDSAMYFCASRAGAVRSNTQYFGPGTRLTVL.